This record concerns one T cell receptor (beta chain) sequence. This entry comes from a study of control samples from healthy donors and cancer patients. The protocol was immunoSEQ multiplex PCR, while the TCRdb copy is restricted to in-frame clones and leaves out a portion. Among about 140,000 clones listed, around 90% were seen once. Specimen: blood. The TCR comes from a man in his late teens or twenties in good health.

DNA of the CDR3: TGTGCCAGCAGCTCGACAGGGCTAAACTATGGCTACACCTTC. The encoded protein is CASSSTGLNYGYTF. The gene calls are TRBV5-5 and TRBJ1-2, with TRBD1 identical over 7 bases. J lost 2 bases, V lost 3 bases, and 4 bases had no gene match. CDR3 size: 14 residues. CDR1 SGHKS and CDR2 YYEKEE come from the germline V gene (reference sequence).